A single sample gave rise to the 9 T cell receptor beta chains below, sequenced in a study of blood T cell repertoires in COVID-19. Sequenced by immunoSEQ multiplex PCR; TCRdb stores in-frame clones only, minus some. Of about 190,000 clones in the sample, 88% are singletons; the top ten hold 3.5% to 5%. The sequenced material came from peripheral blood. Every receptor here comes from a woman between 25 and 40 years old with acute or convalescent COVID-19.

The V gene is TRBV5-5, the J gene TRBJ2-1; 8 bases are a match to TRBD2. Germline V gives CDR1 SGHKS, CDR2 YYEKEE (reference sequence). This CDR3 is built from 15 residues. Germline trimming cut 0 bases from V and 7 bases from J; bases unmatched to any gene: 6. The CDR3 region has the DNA TGTGCCAGCAGCTTGGATCCGGGAGGGCCTAATGAGCAGTTCTTC. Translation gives CASSLDPGGPNEQFF.

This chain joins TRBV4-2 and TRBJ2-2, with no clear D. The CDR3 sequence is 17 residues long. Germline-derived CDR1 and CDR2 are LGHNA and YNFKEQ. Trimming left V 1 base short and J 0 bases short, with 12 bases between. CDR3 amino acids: CASSQAPSGPNTGELFF. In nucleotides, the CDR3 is TGTGCCAGCAGCCAAGCTCCTTCAGGCCCGAACACCGGGGAGCTGTTTTTT.

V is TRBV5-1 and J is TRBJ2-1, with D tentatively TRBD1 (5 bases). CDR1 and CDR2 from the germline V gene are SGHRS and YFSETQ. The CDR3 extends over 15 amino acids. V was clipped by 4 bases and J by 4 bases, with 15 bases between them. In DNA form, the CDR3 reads TGCGCCAGCAGCCCCACAGGTCACGGATACAATGAGCAGTTCTTC. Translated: CASSPTGHGYNEQFF.

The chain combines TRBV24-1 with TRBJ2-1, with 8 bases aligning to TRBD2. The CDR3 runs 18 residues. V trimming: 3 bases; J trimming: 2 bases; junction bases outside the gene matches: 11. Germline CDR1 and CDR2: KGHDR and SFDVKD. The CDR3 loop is CATSDIPGLGSTYNEQFF. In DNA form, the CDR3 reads TGTGCCACCAGTGATATACCGGGACTAGGGTCGACCTACAATGAGCAGTTCTTC.

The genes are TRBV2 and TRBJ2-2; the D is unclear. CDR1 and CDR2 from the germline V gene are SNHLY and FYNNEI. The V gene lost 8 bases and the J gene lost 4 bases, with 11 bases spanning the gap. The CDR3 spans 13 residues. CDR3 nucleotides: TGTGCCAGCGGAGATACGGGCACCGGGGAGCTGTTTTTT. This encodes CASGDTGTGELFF.

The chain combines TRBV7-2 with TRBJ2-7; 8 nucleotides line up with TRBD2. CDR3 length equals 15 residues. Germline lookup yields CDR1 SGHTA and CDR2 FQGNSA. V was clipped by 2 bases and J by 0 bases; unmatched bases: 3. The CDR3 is CASSLTSGISYEQYF. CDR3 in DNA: TGTGCCAGCAGCTTAACTAGCGGAATCTCCTACGAGCAGTACTTC.

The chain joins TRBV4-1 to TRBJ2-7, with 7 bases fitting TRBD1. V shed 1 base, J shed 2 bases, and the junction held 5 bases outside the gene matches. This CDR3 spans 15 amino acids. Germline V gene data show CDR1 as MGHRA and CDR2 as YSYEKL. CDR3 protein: CASSQVSQGAYEQYF. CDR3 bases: TGCGCCAGCAGCCAAGTTTCCCAGGGGGCCTACGAGCAGTACTTC.

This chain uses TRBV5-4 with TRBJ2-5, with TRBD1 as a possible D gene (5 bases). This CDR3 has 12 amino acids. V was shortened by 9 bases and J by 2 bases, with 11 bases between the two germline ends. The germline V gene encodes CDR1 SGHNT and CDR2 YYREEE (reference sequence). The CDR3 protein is CATGFPQETQYF. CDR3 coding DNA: TGTGCCACAGGGTTCCCACAAGAGACCCAGTACTTC.

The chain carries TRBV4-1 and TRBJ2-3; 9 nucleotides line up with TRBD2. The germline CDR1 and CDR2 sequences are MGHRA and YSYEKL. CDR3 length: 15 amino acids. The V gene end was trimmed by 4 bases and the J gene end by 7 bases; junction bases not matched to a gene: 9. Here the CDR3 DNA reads TGCGCCAGCAGCCCAGGACTAGCGAGGGGAAATACGCAGTATTTT. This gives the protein CASSPGLARGNTQYF.